Listed here is a single T cell receptor beta chain. Generated by immunoSEQ multiplex PCR, the TCRdb table keeps only in-frame clones and is missing some. The sample lists 15,000 or so clones; about 76% were seen once. The time point is: after neoadjuvant nivolumab, at surgical resection. Stage II-IVA oral cavity squamous cell carcinoma was new and untreated by systemic or radiation therapy. This specimen comes from a study of neoadjuvant anti-PD-1 for oral cavity cancer. The CDR3 contains 13 residues. The V segment lost 1 base and the J segment 4 bases; nucleotides outside the gene matches: 0. The germline CDR1 and CDR2 sequences are SGHVS and FNYEAQ.

The receptor comes from a person between 40 and 85 years old with oral cavity squamous cell carcinoma. The sample here was PBMCs, taken after nivolumab (anti-PD-1) treatment. This chain connects TRBV7-6 to TRBJ2-5; 7 bases align to TRBD1. CDR3 loop: CASSLGQGETQYF. The DNA of the CDR3 is TGTGCCAGCAGCTTAGGACAGGGAGAGACCCAGTACTTC.